The 23 T cell receptor beta chains below were found in one sample sequenced in a study of cytomegalovirus exposure and HLA in healthy donors (dated by TCRdb to the late 2010s). The library was produced with the immunoSEQ multiplex PCR assay. TCRdb obtained this table from immuneACCESS and retained in-frame rearrangements with V and J assigned. These tables miss some clones; where compared with another copy, unresolved V genes account for less than half of the shortfall, and the remainder is unexplained. The sample includes under 75,000 clones, with almost 97% observed a single time. The biggest ten clones account for roughly 1.2% of the sample. The material sequenced was PBMCs. The receptor set was obtained from a woman aged 18-29 years in good health and CMV-seronegative.

A single count supports this clone. The chain employs TRBV5-8 and TRBJ2-7; 8 bases agree with TRBD1. The V segment lost 7 bases and the J segment 9 bases; nucleotides outside the gene matches: 12. The CDR3 has 13 residues. The germline V gene encodes CDR1 SGHTS and CDR2 YDEGEE. This CDR3 is CASGRQGLRRQYF. CDR3 DNA sequence: TGTGCCAGCGGCCGACAGGGGCTGCGTCGGCAGTACTTC.

The CDR3 DNA sequence: TGTGCCAGCAGCTCCATGGGCCTGTCCCCCTACGAGCAGTACTTC. Its protein product is CASSSMGLSPYEQYF. The rearrangement uses TRBV7-9 and TRBJ2-7; D remains ambiguous. Germline CDR1 is SEHNR and CDR2 is FQNEAQ (reference sequence). V lost 4 bases, J lost 2 bases, and 15 bases lay in between. This CDR3 spans 15 amino acids.

The J gene is TRBJ1-4, the V gene TRBV11-2; 8 bases line up with TRBD1. Germline-derived CDR1 and CDR2 are SGHAT and FQNNGV. The CDR3 consists of 15 residues. Losses at the gene ends were 5 bases for V and 7 bases for J; bases not matched to a gene: 9. The CDR3 here is CASSTRPTGGEKLFF. The CDR3 DNA reads TGTGCCAGCAGCACCCGGCCAACAGGGGGTGAAAAACTGTTTTTT.

V and J are TRBV7-9 and TRBJ2-7; D perhaps matches TRBD2 (6 bases). Trimming took off 4 bases at V and 1 base at J, with 14 bases between the two ends. This CDR3 has 15 amino acids. Looked up from germline, CDR1 is SEHNR and CDR2 is FQNEAQ (reference sequence). CDR3 DNA: TGTGCCAGCAGCTGGTGGGGTAGCGGATCCTACGAGCAGTACTTC. Residues: CASSWWGSGSYEQYF.

This rearrangement joins TRBV19 to TRBJ1-5, with D maybe TRBD1 (5 bases). V dropped 4 bases and J dropped 3 bases, with 13 bases sitting between them. The CDR3 contains 15 residues. The germline CDR1 and CDR2 sequences are LNHDA and SQIVND (reference sequence). The CDR3 DNA follows: TGTGCCAGTAGTACGGCGGGGCCAAACAATCAGCCCCAGCATTTT. Translation gives CASSTAGPNNQPQHF.

The chain uses TRBV30 and TRBJ1-2; TRBD1 agrees at 9 bases. The germline V gene encodes CDR1 GTSNPN and CDR2 SVGIG (reference sequence). The V and J ends lost 4 bases and 4 bases, in that order; junction bases with no gene match: 7. The CDR3 totals 14 residues. CDR3 sequence (DNA): TGTGCCTGGAACTCGGGACAGGGTGGCTATGGCTACACCTTC. This sequence encodes CAWNSGQGGYGYTF.

This clone was detected only once. The J gene is TRBJ2-5, the V gene TRBV18, with a possible D match to TRBD1 (6 bases). Trimming took off 3 bases at V and 5 bases at J, with 16 bases between the two ends. This CDR3 is 15 amino acids long. CDR1 is KGHSH, CDR2 LQKENI, per germline. DNA of the CDR3: TGTGCCAGCTCACCCCGGACAGCCGGAGGCGAGACCCAGTACTTC. As protein: CASSPRTAGGETQYF.

The rearrangement uses TRBV23-1 and TRBJ2-2, with 12 bases fitting TRBD2. TRBV23-1 is designated an ORF whose function remains uncertain. This CDR3 has 17 residues. With 3 bases clipped from V and 8 bases from J, the junction kept 10 bases outside the gene matches. The DNA of the CDR3 is TGCGCCAGCAGTCACCCGCCCGGGACTAGCGGGTCGGGGGAGCTGTTTTTT. Translation: CASSHPPGTSGSGELFF.

CDR3 protein: CASSPPSVSNEQFF. CDR3 in DNA: TGTGCCAGCAGTCCGCCAAGCGTGTCCAATGAGCAGTTCTTC. The chain couples TRBV28 to TRBJ2-1; no clear D gene. Germline assignment: CDR1 MDHEN and CDR2 SYDVKM. The CDR3 spans 14 residues. Trimming shortened V by 5 bases and J by 6 bases, and 14 bases separated the two germline ends.

J is TRBJ2-7 and V is TRBV4-3, with a possible D match to TRBD1 (5 bases). CDR3 length: 15 amino acids. CDR1 is LGHNA, CDR2 YSLEER, per germline. V lost 1 base and J 3 bases, leaving 13 bases between the germline ends. The CDR3 DNA reads as TGCGCCAGCAGCCAAGGGCAGGGTTTGGGCTACGAGCAGTACTTC. Translation: CASSQGQGLGYEQYF.

The V and J genes are TRBV4-1 and TRBJ1-6, with D possibly TRBD1 on 6 matching bases. This CDR3 has 15 residues. The germline V gene encodes CDR1 MGHRA and CDR2 YSYEKL. Trimming pared 1 base from V and 13 bases from J, leaving 17 bases between. CDR3 DNA sequence: TGCGCCAGCAGCCAAGCCGGGACACTAACTACGCCCCTCCACTTT. This gives the protein CASSQAGTLTTPLHF.

The chain combines TRBV11-3 with TRBJ2-7, with a tentative D call TRBD2 (6 bases). V was trimmed by 5 bases and J by 2 bases, leaving 28 bases between them. Per the germline V gene, CDR1 is SGHNT and CDR2 is YENEEA. There are 19 residues in the CDR3. CDR3 sequence (DNA): TGTGCCAGCAGCCCTCGCTCGGGGGACCGGGGATCTCCCCCCTACGAGCAGTACTTC. Translating it yields CASSPRSGDRGSPPYEQYF. Supplemented by reference TRBV11-3 and TRBJ2-7, the full variable domain reads EAGVVQSPRYKIIEKKQPVAFWCNPISGHNTLYWYLQNLGQGPELLIRYENEEAVDDSQLPKDRFSAERLKGVDSTLKIQPAELGDSAVYLCASSPRSGDRGSPPYEQYFGPGTRLTVT.

The CDR3 bases are TGTGCCAGCAGCCAAGGTTTGCTAGCGGGGGGCTCCTACGAGCAGTACTTC. It codes for CASSQGLLAGGSYEQYF. The J gene is TRBJ2-7, the V gene TRBV16, with TRBD2 identical over 11 bases. The CDR3 has 17 amino acids. After removal of 2 bases from V and 0 bases from J, the junction contained 6 bases not matched to a gene. Germline lookup yields CDR1 KGHSY and CDR2 FQNENV.

V is TRBV7-9 and J is TRBJ2-2, with a weak D call TRBD2 (5 bases). In germline, CDR1 is SEHNR, CDR2 FQNEAQ (reference sequence). V lost 5 bases and J 1 base, leaving 11 bases between the germline ends. The CDR3 extends over 15 amino acids. In nucleotides, the CDR3 is TGTGCCAGCAGCCCCCGGGATAAGAACACCGGGGAGCTGTTTTTT. Amino acid sequence: CASSPRDKNTGELFF.

The chain recombines TRBV29-1 with TRBJ1-3; a possible D gene is TRBD1 (6 bases). This CDR3 has 11 residues. V lost 7 bases and J lost 4, with 8 bases in between. Germline CDR1 SQVTM, CDR2 ANQGSEA. The DNA for the CDR3 is TGCAGCGCACAGGGCGGAAACACCATATATTTT. It translates to CSAQGGNTIYF.

The CDR3 bases are TGTGCCAGCAGCCCCTGGACTAGCGGGGGGGCATTGGAGCAGTTCTTC. Protein sequence: CASSPWTSGGALEQFF. V and J are TRBV9 and TRBJ2-1; 15 bases match TRBD2. The germline V gene has CDR1 SGDLS and CDR2 YYNGEE. After removal of 4 bases from V and 10 bases from J, the junction contained 9 bases not matched to a gene. This CDR3 has 16 amino acids. Full variable domain (rest looked up from reference TRBV9 and TRBJ2-1): DSGVTQTPKHLITATGQRVTLRCSPRSGDLSVYWYQQSLDQGLQFLIQYYNGEERAKGNILERFSAQQFPDLHSELNLSSLELGDSALYFCASSPWTSGGALEQFFGPGTRLTVL.

The V gene is TRBV7-9, the J gene TRBJ2-4, with D hard to call. This CDR3 has 18 residues. V lost 2 bases and J 2 bases, leaving 19 bases between the germline ends. From germline, CDR1 is SEHNR and CDR2 FQNEAQ (reference sequence). The CDR3 DNA sequence: TGTGCCAGCAGCTTAAGTTCGGCAGGCCCCAGCACCAAAAACATTCAGTACTTC. This gives the protein CASSLSSAGPSTKNIQYF.

In DNA, the CDR3 is TGTGCCAGCAGTTACTGGGCTAGCGGGAGCTACGAGCAGTACTTC. Its translation is CASSYWASGSYEQYF. The chain is built from TRBV6-5 and TRBJ2-7; 10 bases fit TRBD2. This CDR3 is 15 amino acids long. In germline, CDR1 is MNHEY, CDR2 SVGAGI. With V trimmed by 1 base and J by 3 bases, 3 bases remained unmatched.

The chain links TRBV19 to TRBJ2-1; 8 nucleotides match TRBD2. CDR3 length: 13 residues. With 10 bases clipped from V and 2 bases from J, the junction kept 4 bases outside the gene matches. Germline CDR1 and CDR2: LNHDA and SQIVND (reference sequence). For the CDR3, the DNA is TGTGCCACTCACGGGGGGGCCTACAATGAGCAGTTCTTC. Translation: CATHGGAYNEQFF.

CDR3 DNA: TGTGCCAGCAGCACCCAGGGCTCTGGGGCCAACGTCCTGACTTTC. This sequence encodes CASSTQGSGANVLTF. The rearrangement joins TRBV7-9 to TRBJ2-6; perhaps TRBD1 as D (5 bases). V lost 5 bases and J 0 bases, leaving 8 bases between the germline ends. The CDR3 sequence is 15 residues long. CDR1 SEHNR and CDR2 FQNEAQ come from the germline V gene (reference sequence).

CDR3 nucleotides: TGTGCCAGCTCGGCGGGGACAGAACCCATTGGCTACACCTTC. As protein: CASSAGTEPIGYTF. The gene calls are TRBV27 and TRBJ1-2; 7 nucleotides agree with TRBD1. V was pared by 8 bases and J by 7 bases, with 13 bases of the junction left unmatched. Looked up from germline, CDR1 is MNHEY and CDR2 is SMNVEV (reference sequence). This CDR3 has 14 amino acids.

This clone rates as medium-sized. V gene TRBV25-1 combines with J gene TRBJ1-4; D is unresolved. The V gene lost 0 bases and the J gene lost 3 bases, with 17 bases spanning the gap. There are 18 residues in the CDR3. The germline gives CDR1 MGHDK, CDR2 SYGVNS. CDR3 nucleotide sequence: TGTGCCAGCAGTGAATATATCGCGTCGGTTAGTTCTAATGAAAAACTGTTTTTT. Translating it yields CASSEYIASVSSNEKLFF.

This clone was seen a single time. The chain links TRBV11-2 to TRBJ2-1, with 8 bases identical to TRBD2. The germline gives CDR1 SGHAT, CDR2 FQNNGV. This CDR3 is built from 15 residues. The V and J ends lost 2 bases and 8 bases, in that order; junction bases with no gene match: 8. The CDR3 protein is CASSLLVGGGDEQFF. The DNA of the CDR3 is TGTGCCAGCAGCTTATTAGTCGGGGGGGGCGATGAGCAGTTCTTC.